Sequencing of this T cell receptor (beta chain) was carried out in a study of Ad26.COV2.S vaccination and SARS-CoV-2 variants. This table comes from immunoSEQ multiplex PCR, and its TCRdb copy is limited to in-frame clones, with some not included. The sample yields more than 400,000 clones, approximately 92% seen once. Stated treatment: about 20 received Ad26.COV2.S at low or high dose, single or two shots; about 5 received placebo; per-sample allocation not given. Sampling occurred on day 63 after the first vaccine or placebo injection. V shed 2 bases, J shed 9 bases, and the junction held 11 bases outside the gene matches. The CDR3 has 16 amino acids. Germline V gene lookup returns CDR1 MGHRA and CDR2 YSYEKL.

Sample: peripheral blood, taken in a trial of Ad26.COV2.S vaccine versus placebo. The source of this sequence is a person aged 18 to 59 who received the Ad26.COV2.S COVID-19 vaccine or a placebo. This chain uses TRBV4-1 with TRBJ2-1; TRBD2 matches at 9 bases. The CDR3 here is CASSQMFQRGASEQFF. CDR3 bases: TGCGCCAGCAGCCAAATGTTTCAGCGGGGGGCCAGTGAGCAGTTCTTC.